The entry below describes one T cell receptor (beta chain). This CDR3 spans 15 amino acids. Trimming shortened V by 2 bases and J by 0 bases, and 9 bases separated the two germline ends. Per the germline V gene, CDR1 is SGHRS and CDR2 is YFSETQ. The data were obtained in a study of shared clonotypes between healthy human individuals. Looking at the study overall: Donors consisted of two women and a few men between 18 and 49.

Clones were sequenced by immunoSEQ multiplex PCR, and TCRdb holds only the in-frame ones, with some missing. The sample has millions of clones; more than 80% are singletons. The gene calls are TRBV5-1 and TRBJ1-3; D remains unclear. What was sequenced was naive CD4+ T cells sorted from blood. The subset: CD45RA+ positively selected. This sequence originates from a man between 18 and 29 years old in good health. CDR3 amino acids: CASSFDISSGNTIYF. The DNA of the CDR3 is TGCGCCAGCAGCTTTGACATCTCCTCTGGAAACACCATATATTTT. Full variable domain (missing parts from reference TRBV5-1 and TRBJ1-3): KAGVTQTPRYLIKTRGQQVTLSCSPISGHRSVSWYQQTPGQGLQFLFEYFSETQRNKGNFPGRFSGRQFSNSRSEMNVSTLELGDSALYLCASSFDISSGNTIYFGEGSWLTVV.